What follows describes a single T cell receptor beta chain. Template material for amplifying TCR beta CDR3 regions consisted of RNA transcripts. The TCR CDR3 was amplified in a first-round RT-PCR using the HTBI primer set. Each CDR3 protein is one row after TCRdb ran MiXCR on the multiplex PCR reads. Here the sample spans about 360,000 distinct CDR3 sequences, approximately 25% being singletons. The source of the sample is a study of T cells in Graves' hyperthyroidism and ophthalmopathy. The sample taken for sequencing was blood. This sequence was found in a man in his forties or fifties with Graves' hyperthyroidism.

The CDR3 nucleotides read TGTGCTAGTGGTTTGGTTGGCTTCTACGAGCAGTACTTC. It yields the protein CASGLVGFYEQYF. This chain uses TRBV12-5 with TRBJ2-7; D not certain. The V end lost 0 bases, the J end lost 3 bases, and 6 bases lay between the germline ends. Germline V gene data show CDR1 as LGHNT and CDR2 as FRNRAP. This CDR3 is 13 amino acids long.